The 21 T cell receptor beta chains given below trace back to one sample, sequenced in a study of CD8 T cells in ankylosing spondylitis. No antigen is known for these receptors. Study outcomes and limitations: Ankylosing spondylitis blood appeared to be characterized by a TCR beta motif of several highly homologous variants.

TCRdb itself ran the 5' RACE reads through MiXCR, one entry per CDR3 protein. The table records more than 600,000 distinct CDR3 sequences, around 19% of them present only once. The sample was blood, either unsorted or a sorted T cell fraction (not recorded which). Receptor source: a male donor with ankylosing spondylitis.

CDR3 protein: CASIRDGGYGYTF. The CDR3 coding sequence is TGTGCCAGCATCCGGGACGGTGGCTATGGCTACACCTTC. V gene TRBV9 combines with J gene TRBJ1-2, with D perhaps TRBD1 (5 bases). The ends were cut back, 6 bases at V and 4 bases at J, with 13 bases in the middle. The CDR3 runs to 13 residues. Germline CDR1 and CDR2: SGDLS and YYNGEE.

The V and J genes are TRBV15 and TRBJ1-2; a weak D match, TRBD1 (6 bases). The V gene lost 0 bases and the J gene lost 4 bases, with 12 bases spanning the gap. CDR1 and CDR2 (germline): LNHNV, YYDKDF (reference sequence). The CDR3 sequence is 15 residues long. In DNA form, the CDR3 reads TGTGCCACCAGCAGAGATGGGGGGACACTCTATGGCTACACCTTC. It codes for CATSRDGGTLYGYTF. Drawing the rest from reference TRBV15 and TRBJ1-2, the complete variable domain is DAMVIQNPRYQVTQFGKPVTLSCSQTLNHNVMYWYQQKSSQAPKLLFHYYDKDFNNEADTPDNFQSRRPNTSFCFLDIRSPGLGDTAMYLCATSRDGGTLYGYTFGSGTRLTVV.

This clonotype was seen a few times. J is TRBJ2-7 and V is TRBV5-5; D is perhaps TRBD1 (5 bases). Trimming took 7 bases from V and 2 from J, leaving 22 bases between them. The length of the CDR3 is 16 residues. CDR1 and CDR2 (germline): SGHKS, YYEKEE (reference sequence). The chain's CDR3 is CASGKLQWGKAYEQYF. DNA of the CDR3: TGTGCCAGCGGAAAACTGCAATGGGGCAAAGCCTACGAGCAGTACTTC.

The chain combines TRBV7-2 with TRBJ1-1; D might be TRBD1 (6 bases). V was cut by 2 bases and J by 10 bases, with 11 bases left in between. The CDR3 has 12 residues. Germline CDR1 reads SGHTA; CDR2 reads FQGNSA. CDR3 amino acids: CASSLTGFVAFF. DNA for the CDR3: TGTGCCAGCAGCTTAACAGGGTTTGTAGCTTTCTTT. Full variable domain (rest looked up from reference TRBV7-2 and TRBJ1-1): GAGVSQSPSNKVTEKGKDVELRCDPISGHTALYWYRQSLGQGLEFLIYFQGNSAPDKSGLPSDRFSAERTGGSVSTLTIQRTQQEDSAVYLCASSLTGFVAFFGQGTRLTVV.

The chain recombines TRBV10-3 with TRBJ1-1, with a tentative D call TRBD1 (6 bases). Germline CDR1 is ENHRY and CDR2 is SYGVKD. The CDR3 loop spans 14 amino acids. V gave up 6 bases and J gave up 11 bases, with 22 bases separating them. The CDR3 sequence is CAIRGRTEGVDAFF. CDR3 coding DNA: TGTGCCATCAGGGGGCGGACAGAAGGAGTTGACGCTTTCTTT.

This clonotype has at least ten counts. This sequence joins TRBV12-3 or TRBV12-4 and TRBJ1-2; D may be TRBD1 (5 bases). Between the trimmed V and J ends, which lost 1 base and 3 bases, there was a span of 12 bases. The CDR3 length is 15 residues. This chain's CDR3 is CASSLGQPEDYGYTF. The DNA for the CDR3 is TGTGCCAGCAGTTTAGGACAGCCCGAGGACTATGGCTACACCTTC.

Turning to this clonotype: Because it lacks the conserved phenylalanine or tryptophan at the end, this CDR3 is likely a read error. The rearrangement uses TRBV11-2 and TRBJ1-1; the D gene is possibly TRBD1 (6 bases). The CDR3 extends over 14 amino acids. Trimming pared 3 bases from V and 5 bases from J, leaving 13 bases between. Germline lookup yields CDR1 SGHAT and CDR2 FQNNGV. The CDR3 is CASSFWGRGTEAFL. DNA of the CDR3: TGTGCCAGCAGCTTCTGGGGGCGCGGGACTGAAGCTTTCCTT.

This clonotype was seen only a few times. This chain connects TRBV5-1 to TRBJ2-5; D is possibly TRBD2 (6 bases). The germline V and J ends were trimmed by 4 bases and 2 bases, with 15 bases remaining between them. Germline CDR1 and CDR2: SGHRS and YFSETQ. This CDR3 is 15 amino acids long. In DNA form, the CDR3 reads TGCGCCAGCAGCCCGGTGGGGACTTTGCAAGAGACCCAGTACTTC. It codes for CASSPVGTLQETQYF.

This clonotype was detected a few times. J is TRBJ1-1 and V is TRBV20-1; TRBD1 aligns across 8 bases. CDR1 is DFQATT, CDR2 SNEGSKA, per germline (reference sequence). V lost 2 bases and J lost 1; bases outside the gene matches: 6. The CDR3 is 15 residues long. CDR3 DNA sequence: TGCAGTGCTAGATCCCAGGGACAGGCGAACACTGAAGCTTTCTTT. Translating gives CSARSQGQANTEAFF.

This clonotype was seen ten or more times. Here the CDR3 reads CSAIVRGGSGNQPQHF. In DNA form, the CDR3 reads TGCAGTGCCATCGTTCGGGGGGGATCGGGCAATCAGCCCCAGCATTTT. This chain uses TRBV20-1 with TRBJ1-5; D is perhaps TRBD1 (5 bases). The germline CDR1 and CDR2 sequences are DFQATT and SNEGSKA (reference sequence). The germline V and J ends were trimmed by 6 bases and 2 bases, with 20 bases remaining between them. There are 16 residues in the CDR3.

The table lists this clonotype with a few counts. The CDR3 here is CASSYGQENQPQHF. The DNA for the CDR3 is TGTGCCAGCAGCTATGGACAGGAGAATCAGCCCCAGCATTTT. The chain employs TRBV6-5 and TRBJ1-5, with 7 nucleotides matching TRBD1. V lost 6 bases and J lost 4; bases outside the gene matches: 6. The CDR3 sequence is 14 residues long. The germline V gene encodes CDR1 MNHEY and CDR2 SVGAGI.

This clonotype turned up a few times. The V call is TRBV7-2, the J call TRBJ1-1, with D possibly matching TRBD1 (5 bases). The CDR3 is made up of 14 amino acids. Germline V lookup: CDR1 SGHTA, CDR2 FQGNSA. Trimming left V 5 bases short and J 5 bases short, with 15 bases between. CDR3 nucleotides: TGTGCCAGCAGCCCCCAGGGATCTTTTACTGAAGCTTTCTTT. It encodes CASSPQGSFTEAFF. The complete variable domain, with remaining parts taken from reference TRBV7-2 and TRBJ1-1, reads GAGVSQSPSNKVTEKGKDVELRCDPISGHTALYWYRQSLGQGLEFLIYFQGNSAPDKSGLPSDRFSAERTGGSVSTLTIQRTQQEDSAVYLCASSPQGSFTEAFFGQGTRLTVV.

In this sample, this clonotype turned up a few times. This rearrangement joins TRBV3-1 to TRBJ2-1, with TRBD1 identical over 7 bases. V lost 3 bases and J lost 9; bases outside the gene matches: 11. The CDR3 has 15 amino acids. CDR1 LGHDT and CDR2 YNNKEL come from the germline V gene (reference sequence). CDR3 amino acids: CASSHSDRGLGEQFF. The CDR3 DNA is TGTGCCAGCAGCCACTCCGATAGGGGGCTTGGTGAGCAGTTCTTC.

The V call is TRBV24-1, the J call TRBJ2-1, with D perhaps given as TRBD1 or TRBD2 (5 bases each). CDR1 is KGHDR, CDR2 SFDVKD, per germline. The CDR3 has 15 residues. The V and J ends lost 2 bases and 8 bases respectively, with 15 bases between them. CDR3 in DNA: TGTGCCACCAGTGATTCAACTGTAGGGGAGTATGAGCAGTTCTTC. Amino acids: CATSDSTVGEYEQFF.

V and J are TRBV5-5 and TRBJ2-1; D tentatively reads TRBD1 or TRBD2 (5 bases each). The germline V gene has CDR1 SGHKS and CDR2 YYEKEE (reference sequence). Trimming removed 4 bases at V and 0 bases at J, with 14 bases between. This CDR3 is 16 amino acids long. CDR3 amino acids: CASSRDQLSSYNEQFF. Here the CDR3 DNA reads TGTGCCAGCAGCAGGGACCAGTTGAGCTCCTACAATGAGCAGTTCTTC.

This clonotype was seen a handful of times. The chain employs TRBV4-2 and TRBJ2-1; D call uncertain. V lost 0 bases and J lost 12, with 9 bases in between. Germline V gene sequence: CDR1 LGHNA, CDR2 YNFKEQ. This CDR3 has 12 amino acids. For the CDR3, the DNA is TGTGCCAGCAGCCAAGATCCCCAGAGGCAGTTCTTC. Its translation: CASSQDPQRQFF.

This chain connects TRBV18 to TRBJ1-3; D is perhaps TRBD1 (5 bases). Germline loops: CDR1 KGHSH, CDR2 LQKENI. This CDR3 has 16 residues. Trimming cost V 3 bases and J 0 bases, with 12 bases left between them. The DNA of the CDR3 is TGTGCCAGCTCACCCGGGACGGCCGACTCTGGAAACACCATATATTTT. Its translation: CASSPGTADSGNTIYF. The full variable domain, with the rest looked up from reference TRBV18 and TRBJ1-3, is NAGVMQNPRHLVRRRGQEARLRCSPMKGHSHVYWYRQLPEEGLKFMVYLQKENIIDESGMPKERFSAEFPKEGPSILRIQQVVRGDSAAYFCASSPGTADSGNTIYFGEGSWLTVV.

The table lists this clonotype with many counts. The DNA of the CDR3 is TGTGCCAGCAGCCGGGGGGGTGATGAGCAGTTCTTC. Protein: CASSRGGDEQFF. The chain joins TRBV27 to TRBJ2-1; 8 nucleotides align to TRBD2. V lost 6 bases to trimming and J lost 8 bases; unmatched junction nucleotides: 3. CDR1 is MNHEY and CDR2 is SMNVEV in the germline V gene (reference sequence). The CDR3 has 12 residues.

This clonotype was counted only a few times. The chain uses TRBV2 and TRBJ2-1; the D gene is possibly TRBD2 (5 bases). This CDR3 spans 17 amino acids. Germline CDR1 SNHLY, CDR2 FYNNEI. V shed 3 bases and J shed 7 bases, with 22 bases lying between them. The CDR3 protein is CASSDLKGSWTGNEQFF. The CDR3 nucleotides are TGTGCCAGCAGTGATCTCAAAGGCTCCTGGACGGGAAATGAGCAGTTCTTC.

This clonotype was found a few times. The chain recombines TRBV6-2 or TRBV6-3 with TRBJ2-2; maybe TRBD1 (5 bases). CDR1 is MNHEY and CDR2 is SVGEGT in the germline V gene. The V gene lost 2 bases and the J gene lost 5 bases, with 12 bases spanning the gap. The CDR3 extends over 15 amino acids. The CDR3 bases are TGTGCCAGCAGTTACGTGGCAGGGTCGACCGGGGAGCTGTTTTTT. Translation gives CASSYVAGSTGELFF.

V is TRBV7-9 and J is TRBJ1-2, with D possibly being TRBD1 (6 bases). In germline, CDR1 is SEHNR, CDR2 FQNEAQ (reference sequence). Trimming removed 1 base at V and 8 bases at J, with 14 bases between. This CDR3 contains 14 residues. The CDR3 DNA reads as TGTGCCAGCAGCTTAGATTCAGGGGCAAACGGCTACACCTTC. It translates to CASSLDSGANGYTF.